The clone carrying this TCR beta chain showed up just a few times. Its target is not known. The protocol was immunoSEQ multiplex PCR, while the TCRdb copy is restricted to in-frame clones and leaves out a portion. The data show some 30,000 clones, about 93% seen once. This specimen belongs to a study of OX40 agonist ivuxolimab in advanced cancers. Study results and limitations: Within 6 weeks, CD4+ and CD8+ blood T cells expanded clonally at 0.1 to 3.0 mg/kg.

Sampling of blood occurred at baseline, cycle 4 day 1, and cycle 7 day 1. The CDR3 is made up of 15 amino acids. The germline gives CDR1 MNHEY, CDR2 SMNVEV (reference sequence). V shed 6 bases and J shed 1 base, with 14 bases lying between them. Sequencing used CD4+ or CD8+ T cells sorted from blood, obtained in a trial of the OX40 agonist ivuxolimab. This sequence joins TRBV27 and TRBJ2-3, with a tentative D call TRBD1 (5 bases). The TCR originated in an adult with an advanced solid tumor such as melanoma, head and neck, liver or kidney cancer. CDR3 residues: CASRQGVRGTDTQYF. The CDR3, as DNA: TGTGCCAGCAGGCAAGGGGTAAGGGGCACAGATACGCAGTATTTT.